The sample holds many counts of the clone carrying this T cell receptor beta chain. The sample is drawn from a study of blood T cells in healthy people across ages. Per germline, CDR1 SGHKS and CDR2 YYEKEE (reference sequence). CDR3 length equals 16 residues. The germline V and J ends were trimmed by 4 bases and 2 bases, with 18 bases remaining between them. A second PCR of 7 to 11 cycles used a sample-barcoded 5' primer and a J-beta primer mix. MiXCR was run by TCRdb on the 5' RACE reads, yielding one entry per CDR3 protein. Altogether some 1.7 million distinct CDR3 sequences are present, over 25% being singletons, with the ten largest covering 7.7%.

The sequence was collected from a woman aged 30 to 39 in good health. The chain links TRBV5-5 to TRBJ2-5; TRBD2 is a possible D gene (6 bases). The specimen sequenced was blood. CDR3 loop: CASSPMLRGGQETQYF. CDR3 in DNA: TGTGCCAGCAGCCCGATGTTGCGAGGAGGGCAAGAGACCCAGTACTTC. The whole variable domain, filled in from reference TRBV5-5 and TRBJ2-5, reads DAGVTQSPTHLIKTRGQQVTLRCSPISGHKSVSWYQQVLGQGPQFIFQYYEKEERGRGNFPDRFSARQFPNYSSELNVNALLLGDSALYLCASSPMLRGGQETQYFGPGTRLLVL.